What follows are 5 T cell receptor beta chains derived from one specimen sequenced in a study of regulatory T cells in long-lasting Graves disease. Sequencing libraries for TCR beta were prepared with iRepertoire HTBI primers and Arm-PCR of CDR3 regions. MiXCR, applied by TCRdb to the multiplex PCR reads, yields one record per CDR3 protein. There are 300,000 to 350,000 distinct CDR3 sequences in the sample; about 20% occur only once, and less than 35% lies in the top ten. Time point described: persistent/refractory GD, antithyroid drugs over 5 years with positive TRAb. The TCR library was made from RNA that had been extracted from PBMCs in TRIzol. Here the sequenced sample was peripheral blood mononuclear cells (PBMCs), taken when the disease was refractory, from a patient treated with antithyroid drugs. All receptors derive from a female donor with Graves disease.

This clonotype came up many times. The J gene is TRBJ1-2, the V gene TRBV11-2; D not certain. This CDR3 comprises 15 residues. V dropped 4 bases and J dropped 2 bases, with 14 bases sitting between them. Germline loops: CDR1 SGHAT, CDR2 FQNNGV. Written as DNA, the CDR3 is TGTGCCAGCAGCTCTATACAAGGGCCGAACTATGGCTACACCTTC. This translates into CASSSIQGPNYGYTF.

This clonotype was recorded many times. The chain recombines TRBV2 with TRBJ2-2; D is possibly TRBD1 (7 bases). V was cut by 5 bases and J by 6 bases, with 10 bases left in between. The CDR3 is made up of 13 amino acids. Germline assignment: CDR1 SNHLY and CDR2 FYNNEI. The DNA of the CDR3 is TGTGCCAGCAGTCAGGGGGGTCCCGGGGAGCTGTTTTTT. Its protein product is CASSQGGPGELFF.

With respect to this clonotype: One base away lies a much larger clone, so this may be a sequencing read error. The V gene is TRBV6-1, the J gene TRBJ1-2, with D possibly being TRBD1 (5 bases). CDR1 and CDR2 from the germline V gene are MNHNS and SASEGT. The CDR3 spans 13 residues. This CDR3 is CANSPREYYGYTF. CDR3 coding DNA: TGTGCCAACAGTCCCAGGGAATACTATGGCTACACCTTC.

At least ten counts were recorded for this clonotype. The gene calls are TRBV20-1 and TRBJ1-1; D might be TRBD1 (5 bases). CDR3 length: 16 amino acids. Trimming took off 5 bases at V and 1 base at J, with 20 bases between the two ends. CDR1 and CDR2 (germline): DFQATT, SNEGSKA (reference sequence). Written as DNA, the CDR3 is TGCAGTGCTTCCCGTGGGTATGCAGGGACGAACACTGAAGCTTTCTTT. Translation: CSASRGYAGTNTEAFF.

This clonotype has ten or more counts. The rearrangement links TRBV2 to TRBJ2-1; 8 bases fit TRBD1. Trimming cost V 10 bases and J 7 bases; bases outside gene matches: 6. This CDR3 contains 12 residues. Germline lookup yields CDR1 SNHLY and CDR2 FYNNEI. This CDR3 is CATGTGGNEQFF. CDR3 nucleotides: TGTGCCACCGGGACAGGAGGAAATGAGCAGTTCTTC.